What follows are 2 T cell receptor beta chains derived from one specimen sequenced in a study of cytotoxic CD8 clonotypes in ibrutinib-treated CLL. Some clones are missing from TCRdb's copy, which holds only in-frame ones; the method was immunoSEQ multiplex PCR. The sample contains some 46,000 clones, roughly three quarters of which appear only once. Source: PBMCs, taken after 12 months of ibrutinib treatment. The origin of the receptors is a human donor with chronic lymphocytic leukemia.

This clone was counted between two and nine times. The V gene is TRBV7-9, the J gene TRBJ2-2, with unresolved D. The V end was cut by 4 bases, the J end by 6 bases, with 12 bases between. The CDR3 has 14 amino acids. Germline V CDR1 and CDR2: SEHNR, FQNEAQ (reference sequence). CDR3 DNA sequence: TGTGCCAGCAGCTCGAGGACCTGGGCCGGGGAGCTGTTTTTT. Encoded protein: CASSSRTWAGELFF.

V is TRBV18 and J is TRBJ2-5; D remains unclear. CDR1 and CDR2 from the germline V gene are KGHSH and LQKENI. Between the trimmed V and J ends, which lost 6 bases and 5 bases, there was a span of 10 bases. The CDR3 loop spans 12 amino acids. This chain's CDR3 is CASSGSEETQYF. The DNA for the CDR3 is TGTGCCAGCTCCGGAAGTGAGGAGACCCAGTACTTC.